The TCR beta chain under discussion was sequenced for a study of blood T cells in healthy people across ages. The CDR3 covers 11 residues. V lost 3 bases and J 8 bases, leaving 10 bases between the germline ends. Germline CDR1 SQVTM, CDR2 ANQGSEA. A second PCR, run for about 6 to 11 cycles, used a sample-barcoded 5' primer plus a J-beta primer mix. TCRdb recomputed calls from the 5' RACE reads with MiXCR, one row per CDR3 protein. This sample has about 640,000 distinct CDR3 sequences, with under 65% found just once. This clonotype was observed a few times. The source is a man aged 60 to 69 in good health. The chain joins TRBV29-1 to TRBJ1-2; D perhaps matches TRBD1 (5 bases). Sequencing was performed on blood. In DNA form, the CDR3 reads TGCAGCGTTGATTGGGGGTGGGGCTACACCTTC. This gives the protein CSVDWGWGYTF. Full variable domain (missing parts from reference TRBV29-1 and TRBJ1-2): SAVISQKPSRDICQRGTSLTIQCQVDSQVTMMFWYRQQPGQSLTLIATANQGSEATYESGFVIDKFPISRPNLTFSTLTVSNMSPEDSSIYLCSVDWGWGYTFGSGTRLTVV.